The 8 T cell receptor beta chains below all came from one sample that was sequenced in a study of human T cells and chemical hapten exposure. Treatment reported: therapeutic diphenylcyclopropenone sensitization with weekly scalp DPC. Within the library, unique molecular identifiers were attached to each individual cDNA molecule. TCRdb re-called the reads with MiXCR, one entry per CDR3 protein. Found here are fewer than 5,000 distinct CDR3 sequences, nearly 50% of them singletons; the top ten hold around 3%. Here the sequenced sample was whole blood, taken before DPC sensitization or 2, 6, or about 24 weeks after (not recorded which). The source of these receptors is an adult with alopecia areata. Some clones in this sample may be carry-over from other donors' samples. This table probably holds off-target reads from a library built for another chain.

This clonotype was seen more than once but under ten times. CDR3 loop: CASSTDTGELFF. CDR3 DNA: TGTGCCAGCAGTACGGACACCGGGGAGCTGTTTTTT. J is TRBJ2-2 and V is TRBV6-2 or TRBV6-3; D unresolved. The CDR3 covers 12 residues. The ends were cut back, 5 bases at V and 3 bases at J, with 4 bases in the middle. From germline, CDR1 is MNHEY and CDR2 SVGEGT.

V and J are TRBV11-2 and TRBJ2-5; no definite D call. Deletions cut 4 bases from V and 8 bases from J, with 14 bases between. The CDR3 loop spans 13 amino acids. Germline V gene lookup returns CDR1 SGHAT and CDR2 FQNNGV. CDR3 amino acids: CASSSGTGDTQYF. The CDR3 nucleotides are TGTGCCAGCAGCTCCGGAACGGGCGACACCCAGTACTTC.

The chain recombines TRBV2 with TRBJ2-1, with TRBD2 identical over 8 bases. The CDR3 runs to 15 residues. CDR1 and CDR2 (germline): SNHLY, FYNNEI. V shed 3 bases and J 8 bases; nucleotides not matched to a gene: 9. The CDR3 loop is CASSEQGLVNYEQFF. The CDR3 DNA reads TGTGCCAGCAGTGAGCAGGGACTAGTTAACTATGAGCAGTTCTTC.

The chain links TRBV6-4 to TRBJ2-6, with D possibly matching TRBD2 (5 bases). This CDR3 has 14 amino acids. The germline gives CDR1 MRHNA, CDR2 SNTAGT. Trimming shortened V by 3 bases and J by 3 bases, and 6 bases separated the two germline ends. The CDR3 sequence: CASSEGVGANVLTF. Written as DNA, the CDR3 is TGTGCCAGCAGTGAGGGAGTTGGGGCCAACGTCCTGACTTTC.

This clonotype has a handful of counts. This chain uses TRBV18 with TRBJ2-2; no firm D call. The CDR3 length is 13 residues. The V gene lost 3 bases and the J gene lost 1 base, with 3 bases spanning the gap. Germline loops: CDR1 KGHSH, CDR2 LQKENI. The CDR3: CASSPGNTGELFF. The CDR3 DNA reads TGTGCCAGCTCACCGGGGAACACCGGGGAGCTGTTTTTT.

This clonotype was found once. This sequence joins TRBV20-1 and TRBJ2-7, with 7 bases fitting TRBD1. CDR3 length: 12 amino acids. CDR1 and CDR2 from the germline V gene are DFQATT and SNEGSKA (reference sequence). With V trimmed by 5 bases and J by 2 bases, 3 bases remained unmatched. CDR3 protein: CSAWDSPYEQYF. DNA for the CDR3: TGCAGTGCTTGGGACAGTCCCTACGAGCAGTACTTC.

The CDR3 is CASSPPQGYEQYF. As DNA, the CDR3 is TGTGCCAGCAGCCCCCCCCAGGGATACGAGCAGTACTTC. The J gene is TRBJ2-7, the V gene TRBV16, with D maybe TRBD1 (5 bases). The germline V gene encodes CDR1 KGHSY and CDR2 FQNENV. Trimming stripped 4 bases from V and 4 bases from J, with 11 bases between. This CDR3 has 13 amino acids.

This chain connects TRBV7-8 to TRBJ2-1, with 7 bases aligning to TRBD2. Germline V gene lookup returns CDR1 SGHVS and CDR2 FQNEAQ. Losses at the gene ends were 4 bases for V and 8 bases for J; bases not matched to a gene: 5. This CDR3 region has 13 residues. The chain's CDR3 is CASSYGRGDEQFF. CDR3 sequence (DNA): TGTGCCAGCAGCTACGGTCGGGGGGATGAGCAGTTCTTC.